One and the same sample provided the 26 T cell receptor beta chains below, sequenced in a study of blood T cell repertoires in COVID-19. Some clones are missing from TCRdb's copy, which holds only in-frame ones; the method was immunoSEQ multiplex PCR. Of 350,000 or so clones listed, about nine tenths are singletons. The sample taken for sequencing was peripheral blood. All receptors derive from a woman in her fifties or sixties with COVID-19, enrolled during active disease.

The J gene is TRBJ1-5, the V gene TRBV18, with unresolved D. From germline, CDR1 is KGHSH and CDR2 LQKENI. Deletions cut 2 bases from V and 3 bases from J, with 17 bases between. The CDR3 sequence is 17 residues long. CDR3 residues: CASSPNFEQFLNQPQHF. The CDR3, as DNA: TGTGCCAGCTCACCAAATTTTGAACAGTTCCTCAATCAGCCCCAGCATTTT.

The rearrangement links TRBV11-3 to TRBJ1-1; D uncertain. V lost 6 bases, J lost 1 base, and 9 bases lay in between. Looked up from germline, CDR1 is SGHNT and CDR2 is YENEEA. The CDR3 is 13 amino acids. CDR3 DNA sequence: TGTGCCAGCAGTGAGCAGGCGAACACTGAAGCTTTCTTT. Translated: CASSEQANTEAFF.

The chain has TRBV6-1 and TRBJ2-3, with TRBD2 as a possible D gene (6 bases). This CDR3 region has 17 residues. Per the germline V gene, CDR1 is MNHNS and CDR2 is SASEGT. The V and J ends lost 4 bases and 6 bases respectively, with 23 bases between them. For the CDR3, the DNA is TGTGCCAGCAGTGGCGGGACGGGCAGTGGAAGGACGGATACGCAGTATTTT. Its protein product is CASSGGTGSGRTDTQYF.

DNA for the CDR3: TGTGCCAGCAGCCAAGGGATAGACAGGGCTAATTCACCCCTCCACTTT. The encoded protein is CASSQGIDRANSPLHF. The chain couples TRBV14 to TRBJ1-6; 7 nucleotides match TRBD1. The CDR3 extends over 16 amino acids. Germline CDR1 and CDR2: SGHDN and FVKESK. The J segment lost 6 bases and the V segment lost 1 base, leaving 6 bases of the junction unmatched.

The chain is built from TRBV2 and TRBJ2-7; D call uncertain. Germline CDR1 and CDR2: SNHLY and FYNNEI. Deletions cut 7 bases from V and 0 bases from J, with 4 bases between. This CDR3 contains 11 residues. CDR3 DNA: TGTGCCAGCATGAGCTCCTACGAGCAGTACTTC. Protein sequence: CASMSSYEQYF.

The chain has TRBV30 and TRBJ2-7; 10 nucleotides agree with TRBD1. There are 15 residues in the CDR3. With 4 bases clipped from V and 7 bases from J, the junction kept 13 bases outside the gene matches. Germline V lookup: CDR1 GTSNPN, CDR2 SVGIG (reference sequence). The CDR3 reads CAWNQRDRGSGEQYF. CDR3 sequence (DNA): TGTGCCTGGAATCAAAGGGACAGGGGTTCAGGGGAGCAGTACTTC.

This clone was seen a single time. The chain recombines TRBV7-3 with TRBJ2-2; D possibly corresponds to TRBD2 (6 bases). V gave up 1 base and J gave up 5 bases, with 8 bases separating them. The length of the CDR3 is 14 residues. Germline assignment: CDR1 SGHTA and CDR2 FQGTGA. In DNA, the CDR3 is TGTGCCAGCAGCTTAATGGCGGGGACCGGGGAGCTGTTTTTT. Translated: CASSLMAGTGELFF. The variable domain in full, with the rest retrieved from reference TRBV7-3 and TRBJ2-2, is GAGVSQTPSNKVTEKGKYVELRCDPISGHTALYWYRQSLGQGPEFLIYFQGTGAADDSGLPNDRFFAVRPEGSVSTLKIQRTERGDSAVYLCASSLMAGTGELFFGEGSRLTVL.

The rearrangement joins TRBV30 to TRBJ2-3; 7 nucleotides line up with TRBD1. V gave up 4 bases and J gave up 3 bases; unmatched junction bases: 7. The CDR3 has 14 amino acids. Germline V lookup: CDR1 GTSNPN, CDR2 SVGIG (reference sequence). This CDR3 reads CAWTEGTATDTQYF. DNA for the CDR3: TGTGCCTGGACCGAAGGGACAGCTACAGATACGCAGTATTTT.

The rearrangement joins TRBV28 to TRBJ2-2; 8 nucleotides match TRBD1. V dropped 7 bases and J dropped 6; count of bases not matched to a gene: 13. The length of the CDR3 is 16 residues. Germline V gene data show CDR1 as MDHEN and CDR2 as SYDVKM. DNA of the CDR3: TGTGCCAGCACCTCTCCGTCGGACAGGGTCCCCGGGGAGCTGTTTTTT. Amino acids: CASTSPSDRVPGELFF.

The chain joins TRBV11-2 to TRBJ1-3; no clear D. The V gene lost 5 bases and the J gene lost 10 bases, with 15 bases spanning the gap. CDR1 is SGHAT, CDR2 FQNNGV, per germline. The CDR3 totals 13 residues. The CDR3 DNA reads TGTGCCAGCAGCCATAGTAATCCCCGGACCATATATTTT. It codes for CASSHSNPRTIYF.

This clone was observed once. The chain has TRBV7-9 and TRBJ1-4, with D uncertain. The CDR3 spans 15 residues. V lost 6 bases and J 0 bases, leaving 11 bases between the germline ends. Germline values: CDR1 SEHNR, CDR2 FQNEAQ (reference sequence). The CDR3: CASSLSGATNEKLFF. In DNA form, the CDR3 reads TGTGCCAGCAGTCTATCGGGAGCAACTAATGAAAAACTGTTTTTT.

The chain uses TRBV5-1 and TRBJ2-5; TRBD1 matches at 10 bases. The CDR3 is made up of 15 amino acids. Trimming removed 4 bases from V and 14 bases from J; junction bases left unmatched: 17. CDR1 and CDR2 from the germline V gene are SGHRS and YFSETQ. As DNA, the CDR3 is TGCGCCAGCAGCCCAACCGGGACAGGGGCTGGGGTCCTTTACTTC. Its protein product is CASSPTGTGAGVLYF.

This chain joins TRBV7-9 and TRBJ1-2; weak D call: TRBD1 (5 bases). Germline assignment: CDR1 SEHNR and CDR2 FQNEAQ (reference sequence). V was cut by 5 bases and J by 2 bases, with 18 bases left in between. CDR3 length: 16 residues. CDR3 region: CASSPRQGRINYGYTF. The CDR3 nucleotides read TGTGCCAGCAGCCCTCGGCAGGGTCGAATCAACTATGGCTACACCTTC.

The chain uses TRBV9 and TRBJ1-6; 7 positions agree with TRBD1. This CDR3 comprises 15 residues. CDR1 and CDR2 (germline): SGDLS, YYNGEE. J gave up 6 bases and V 4 bases, and 7 bases lay outside the gene matches. CDR3 DNA sequence: TGTGCCAGCAGCCCAGGACAGGTTGGTAATTCACCCCTCCACTTT. Translation: CASSPGQVGNSPLHF.

The genes are TRBV7-2 and TRBJ1-5; D may be TRBD1 (5 bases). Trimming took off 1 base at V and 4 bases at J, with 14 bases between the two ends. This CDR3 spans 16 amino acids. Germline loops: CDR1 SGHTA, CDR2 FQGNSA. The CDR3 protein is CASSLEGWAANQPQHF. The CDR3 region has the DNA TGTGCCAGCAGCTTAGAGGGGTGGGCGGCTAATCAGCCCCAGCATTTT.

In its sample, this clone was seen once. The rearrangement uses TRBV6-5 and TRBJ2-2; 9 positions agree with TRBD1. The CDR3 contains 15 residues. In germline, CDR1 is MNHEY, CDR2 SVGAGI. The J segment lost 7 bases and the V segment lost 7 bases, leaving 10 bases of the junction unmatched. The CDR3 reads CASTTTGGANGELFF. The DNA of the CDR3 is TGTGCCAGCACAACAACAGGGGGCGCAAACGGGGAGCTGTTTTTT.

V and J are TRBV19 and TRBJ1-6; no definite D call. CDR1 and CDR2 from the germline V gene are LNHDA and SQIVND (reference sequence). The CDR3 is 13 residues long. Trimming stripped 5 bases from V and 4 bases from J, with 6 bases between. CDR3 loop: CASSGKYNSPLHF. The CDR3 nucleotides are TGTGCCAGTAGTGGCAAATATAATTCACCCCTCCACTTT. The full variable domain, rest sourced from reference TRBV19 and TRBJ1-6, is DGGITQSPKYLFRKEGQNVTLSCEQNLNHDAMYWYRQDPGQGLRLIYYSQIVNDFQKGDIAEGYSVSREKKESFPLTVTSAQKNPTAFYLCASSGKYNSPLHFGNGTRLTVT.

This chain uses TRBV15 with TRBJ2-7, with D perhaps TRBD2 (6 bases). Looked up from germline, CDR1 is LNHNV and CDR2 is YYDKDF (reference sequence). The V gene lost 2 bases and the J gene lost 3 bases, with 14 bases spanning the gap. The length of the CDR3 is 15 residues. CDR3 protein: CATSRKGGADYEQYF. In DNA, the CDR3 is TGTGCCACCAGCAGAAAAGGAGGGGCGGACTACGAGCAGTACTTC.

The rearrangement links TRBV29-1 to TRBJ1-3, with D possibly TRBD1 on 6 matching bases. Trimming left V 4 bases short and J 2 bases short, with 6 bases between. CDR1 and CDR2 (germline): SQVTM, ANQGSEA. There are 12 residues in the CDR3. The DNA of the CDR3 is TGCAGCGTTGGGGACACTGGAAACACCATATATTTT. This codes for CSVGDTGNTIYF.

In the case of this clone: The same CDR3 can be traced to other DNA sequences in this sample. The genes are TRBV11-2 and TRBJ1-1; D is uncertain. From germline, CDR1 is SGHAT and CDR2 FQNNGV. This CDR3 region has 14 residues. Trimming removed 3 bases at V and 1 base at J, with 9 bases between. CDR3 coding DNA: TGTGCCAGCAGCTTGAACCGGGGGAACACTGAAGCTTTCTTT. Translation: CASSLNRGNTEAFF.

The rearrangement uses TRBV19 and TRBJ2-7; tentatively, D is TRBD2 (6 bases). CDR3 length: 16 residues. Germline V gives CDR1 LNHDA, CDR2 SQIVND (reference sequence). V was cut by 3 bases and J by 7 bases, with 22 bases left in between. The CDR3 nucleotides are TGTGCCAGTAGTATGACGGCGGGACGGAGCCTTGATGAGCAGTACTTC. Its protein product is CASSMTAGRSLDEQYF.

This clone was picked up a small number of times. V and J are TRBV19 and TRBJ1-2; 7 bases align to TRBD1. The CDR3 loop spans 14 amino acids. The V segment lost 3 bases and the J segment 4 bases; nucleotides outside the gene matches: 5. Germline-derived CDR1 and CDR2 are LNHDA and SQIVND (reference sequence). The CDR3 DNA follows: TGTGCCAGTAGTATCTCGGGACAGATCTATGGCTACACCTTC. It codes for CASSISGQIYGYTF.

This chain links TRBV5-7 with TRBJ1-1; D remains ambiguous. TRBV5-7 is labeled an ORF, and its function is uncertain. Trimming removed 2 bases from V and 4 bases from J, with 15 bases in between. This CDR3 is built from 15 residues. CDR3 bases: TGTGCCAGCAGCTTAAATAGAGGGCCGGGCACTGAAGCTTTCTTT. It is translated as CASSLNRGPGTEAFF.

This clone was observed once. V usage is TRBV25-1 and J usage is TRBJ1-6; D uncertain. This CDR3 region has 14 residues. Germline V gene lookup returns CDR1 MGHDK and CDR2 SYGVNS. V lost 2 bases to trimming and J lost 6 bases, with 8 bases between them. CDR3 protein: CASSEASFNSPLHF. CDR3 DNA sequence: TGTGCCAGCAGTGAAGCCAGTTTTAATTCACCCCTCCACTTT.

The gene calls are TRBV27 and TRBJ2-7; a weak D match, TRBD1 (6 bases). CDR3 length: 15 amino acids. The V gene's germline CDR1 is MNHEY and CDR2 SMNVEV (reference sequence). V was cut by 3 bases and J by 2 bases, with 14 bases left in between. CDR3 residues: CASSLQAGDPYEQYF. Here the CDR3 DNA reads TGTGCCAGCAGTTTGCAGGCAGGGGACCCCTACGAGCAGTACTTC.

The chain uses TRBV7-9 and TRBJ1-2; maybe TRBD1 (5 bases). CDR1 and CDR2 (germline): SEHNR, FQNEAQ (reference sequence). V shed 5 bases and J shed 2 bases, with 9 bases lying between them. The CDR3 is made up of 13 amino acids. The CDR3 sequence: CASSTGGNYGYTF. The CDR3 bases are TGTGCCAGCAGCACGGGGGGGAACTATGGCTACACCTTC.